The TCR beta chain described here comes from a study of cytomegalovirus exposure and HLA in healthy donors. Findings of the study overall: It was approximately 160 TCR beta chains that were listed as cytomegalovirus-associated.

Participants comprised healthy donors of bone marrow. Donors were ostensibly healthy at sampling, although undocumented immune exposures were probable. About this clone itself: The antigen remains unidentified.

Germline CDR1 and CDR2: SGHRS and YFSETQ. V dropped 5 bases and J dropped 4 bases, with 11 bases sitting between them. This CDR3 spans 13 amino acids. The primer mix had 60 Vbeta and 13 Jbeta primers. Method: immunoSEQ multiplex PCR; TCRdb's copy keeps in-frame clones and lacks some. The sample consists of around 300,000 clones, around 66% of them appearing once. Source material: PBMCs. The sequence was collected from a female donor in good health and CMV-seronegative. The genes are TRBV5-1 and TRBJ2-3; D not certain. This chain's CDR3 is CASSALSADTQYF. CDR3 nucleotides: TGCGCCAGCAGTGCCTTAAGCGCAGATACGCAGTATTTT.